This T cell receptor beta chain stems from a study of T cells after yellow fever vaccination. Study background: Researchers used SMART-Seq v4 Ultra Low Input to prepare fractions that had low cell numbers.

Findings of the study overall: Some clonotypes were seen in both the CD4 and the CD8 compartments. These made up a small share and likely arose from convergent recombination. A large majority of primary-vaccination clones showed up again after the booster (around 96% CD4, almost 90% CD8).

With V trimmed by 9 bases and J by 6 bases, 6 bases remained unmatched. CDR1 and CDR2 (germline): MNHNS, SASEGT. The CDR3 spans 12 residues. As to this clonotype: Its antigen is still unknown.

It was through 5'RACE template switching that TCR cDNA was made, with a universal primer site and UMIs added. TCRdb re-analysed the 5' RACE reads in MiXCR, keeping a single row per CDR3 protein. The top ten clones hold around 15% of a sample with just under 600,000 distinct CDR3 sequences, less than 15% of them seen once. The sequence was obtained from a young man who received the YFV17D yellow fever vaccine. The specimen comprised PBMCs, sampled on the day of the yellow fever booster vaccination. The chain couples TRBV6-1 to TRBJ2-7; TRBD2 aligns across 9 bases. The CDR3 DNA reads as TGTGCCAGTCAGCGGGAGGATGCCGAGCAGTACTTC. This gives the protein CASQREDAEQYF.